The entry that follows covers one T cell receptor beta chain sequence. What it binds is not known. TCRdb ran MiXCR on the reads and lists one entry per CDR3 protein. The sample has about 830,000 distinct CDR3 sequences; 30% to 35% are singletons. This record comes from a study of T cell repertoires in cytomegalovirus infection. For the study at large: Well-studied HLA-B-restricted CMV epitopes were used in the study alongside recently identified HLA-C-restricted ones. The public TCR beta signatures pointed to both CMV infection and matching HLA type. Study-level findings and limits: The cumulative frequency of public TCR beta families distinguished individuals who carried CMV together with the relevant HLA.

Trimming at V came to 0 bases and at J to 3 bases, leaving 5 bases not matched to a gene. CDR3 length equals 15 residues. The germline V gene has CDR1 MNHGY and CDR2 SAAAGT. This sample comprised cultured CD8+ T cells from PBMCs, obtained from culture after CMV antigen stimulation. The V call is TRBV6-8, the J call TRBJ2-7; 7 bases agree with TRBD1. The sequence was obtained from a human donor in good health (CMV status not recorded). Some clones in this sample may be carry-over from other donors' samples. CDR3 residues: CASSYSGDSNYEQYF. Here the CDR3 DNA reads TGTGCCAGCAGTTACTCAGGGGACAGCAACTACGAGCAGTACTTC.